This is a list of T cell receptor beta chains from one sample in a study of PD-1 blockade in classical Hodgkin lymphoma. The data were produced by immunoSEQ multiplex PCR, yet TCRdb's version contains in-frame clones alone and is incomplete. The sample has roughly 14,000 clones; about 82% are singletons. Specimen: CD4+ T cells from blood. The source is a human donor with classical Hodgkin lymphoma. CDR3s leave out the opening cysteine and the closing phenylalanine or tryptophan. Each record gives: J gene, V gene, CDR3 length, CDR3 protein.

J: TRBJ2-4
V: TRBV28
length: 13
CDR3: ASSSTSGLKNIQY

J: TRBJ2-4
V: TRBV6-5
length: 13
CDR3: ASSYVRQGQNIQY

J: TRBJ2-4
V: TRBV28
length: 15
CDR3: ASKGNSGRGAKNIQY

J: TRBJ2-1
V: TRBV5-1
length: 12
CDR3: ASSAGGDYNEQF

J: TRBJ2-3
V: TRBV14
length: 16
CDR3: ASSQGFVSVTSTDTQY

J: TRBJ2-3
V: TRBV5-1
length: 14
CDR3: ASSPRLAGSTDTQY

J: TRBJ1-2
V: TRBV19
length: 14
CDR3: ASSLPTRAGAYGYT

J: TRBJ2-4
V: TRBV28
length: 18
CDR3: ASSPLGEGLAGGRQDIQY

J: TRBJ1-2
V: TRBV19
length: 13
CDR3: ASSMAHRVAYGYT

J: TRBJ1-2
V: TRBV28
length: 12
CDR3: ASSPPGQGYGYT

J: TRBJ2-2
V: TRBV27
length: 10
CDR3: ATRGNTGELF

J: TRBJ2-3
V: TRBV5-1
length: 11
CDR3: ASSAGAKDTQY

J: TRBJ2-7
V: TRBV14
length: 14
CDR3: ASSQVVAFKAYEQY

J: TRBJ2-1
V: TRBV18
length: 14
CDR3: ASSPRGPLPYNEQF

J: TRBJ2-7
V: TRBV7-8
length: 12
CDR3: ASSGYRFSYEQY

J: TRBJ2-7
V: TRBV10-3
length: 15
CDR3: AISEFSGRANGDEQY

J: TRBJ2-1
V: TRBV18
length: 9
CDR3: ASSLDNEQF

J: TRBJ2-1
V: TRBV6-6
length: 11
CDR3: ASSYSDYNEQF

J: TRBJ1-2
V: TRBV7-8
length: 15
CDR3: ASSLWAKGISSYGYT

J: TRBJ2-3
V: TRBV6-6
length: 13
CDR3: ASTLGGQSTDTQY

J: TRBJ1-2
V: TRBV15
length: 13
CDR3: ATSGTRTVNYGYT

J: TRBJ2-5
V: TRBV7-2
length: 15
CDR3: ASSPRTSGRGTETQY

J: TRBJ1-2
V: TRBV6-6
length: 13
CDR3: ASSPQDRGYYGYT

J: TRBJ2-7
V: TRBV18
length: 11
CDR3: ASSRGAPYEQY

J: TRBJ2-3
V: TRBV11-2
length: 12
CDR3: ASTWGSSTDTQY

J: TRBJ2-7
V: TRBV28
length: 10
CDR3: ASSLMRAEQY

J: TRBJ2-7
V: TRBV7-9
length: 11
CDR3: ASSPTGVGEQY